The next 2 T cell receptor beta chains were all read from a single sample in a study of long-term antiretroviral therapy in people with HIV. At survey level, the immunoSEQ assay was run in its v3.0 version. The protocol was immunoSEQ multiplex PCR, while the TCRdb copy is restricted to in-frame clones and leaves out a portion. This sample has about 18,000 clones, with around 76% found just once. This sample comprised unsorted PBMCs, obtained 0.5 years before starting antiretroviral therapy. Source of these receptors: a woman between 45 and 60 years old with HIV.

The chain uses TRBV7-9 and TRBJ2-5; unclear D gene. The germline V gene has CDR1 SEHNR and CDR2 FQNEAQ (reference sequence). This CDR3 region has 9 residues. The V gene lost 8 bases and the J gene lost 5 bases, with 3 bases spanning the gap. CDR3 in DNA: TGTGCCAGCGAGGAGACCCAGTACTTC. It is translated as CASEETQYF. Complete variable domain (other parts from reference TRBV7-9 and TRBJ2-5): DTGVSQNPRHKITKRGQNVTFRCDPISEHNRLYWYRQTLGQGPEFLTYFQNEAQLEKSRLLSDRFSAERPKGSFSTLEIQRTEQGDSAMYLCASEETQYFGPGTRLLVL.

The rearrangement uses TRBV7-9 and TRBJ1-1, with D maybe TRBD1 (6 bases). V was clipped by 5 bases and J by 0 bases, with 13 bases between them. The CDR3 runs to 15 residues. Per the germline V gene, CDR1 is SEHNR and CDR2 is FQNEAQ (reference sequence). As DNA, the CDR3 is TGTGCCAGCAGCCTACGGACAGCCATGAACACTGAAGCTTTCTTT. Encoded protein: CASSLRTAMNTEAFF.